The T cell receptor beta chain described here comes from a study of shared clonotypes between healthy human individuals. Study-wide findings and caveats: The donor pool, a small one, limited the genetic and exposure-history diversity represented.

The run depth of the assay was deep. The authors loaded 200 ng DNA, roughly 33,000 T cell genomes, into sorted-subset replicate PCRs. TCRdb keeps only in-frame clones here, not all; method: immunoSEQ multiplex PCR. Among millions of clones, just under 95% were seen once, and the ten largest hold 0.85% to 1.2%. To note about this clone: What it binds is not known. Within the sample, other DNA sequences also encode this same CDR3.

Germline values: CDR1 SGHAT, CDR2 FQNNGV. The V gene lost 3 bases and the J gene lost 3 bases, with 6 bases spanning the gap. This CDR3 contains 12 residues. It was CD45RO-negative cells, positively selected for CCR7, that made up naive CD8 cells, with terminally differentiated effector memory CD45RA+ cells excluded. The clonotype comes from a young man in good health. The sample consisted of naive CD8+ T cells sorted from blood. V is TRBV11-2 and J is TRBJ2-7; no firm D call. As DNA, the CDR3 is TGTGCCAGCAGCTTGGACGGCTACGAGCAGTACTTC. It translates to CASSLDGYEQYF.